Listed here is a single TCR beta chain. Antigen: not known. This sample was included in a study of T cell responses to AZD1222 COVID-19 vaccine. Study results and caveats: Donors skewed white British and female; clonal diversity was possibly underestimated. Repertoire sampling occurred only after the peak T cell response. CD4 TCRs linked to vaccination spanned spike, dominating at 160-218 and 743-854. Spike-specific TCR breadth and depth went up after people got two AZD1222 doses.

The V end lost 10 bases, the J end lost 2 bases, and 14 bases lay between the germline ends. Per the germline V gene, CDR1 is KGHDR and CDR2 is SFDVKD. The CDR3 runs 13 residues. Sequencing was performed with immunoSEQ multiplex PCR; in TCRdb, only in-frame clones are kept and a portion is missing. The table lists around 160,000 clones, around 90% of them singletons. This TCR was recovered from an adult in good health. The V gene is TRBV24-1, the J gene TRBJ2-7; possible D gene TRBD1, 6 bases. The sample here was peripheral blood, taken on day 0 of AZD1222 vaccination. Here the CDR3 reads CATAGAQAYEQYF. CDR3 DNA sequence: TGTGCCACTGCAGGGGCACAAGCCTACGAGCAGTACTTC.